The 3 T cell receptor beta chains below all came from one sample that was sequenced in a study of OX40 agonist ivuxolimab in advanced cancers. Profiled with immunoSEQ multiplex PCR; TCRdb holds only in-frame clones, not every one. The sample records 70,000 to 100,000 clones, about 85% being singletons. Sequenced material: CD4+ or CD8+ T cells sorted from blood, taken in a trial of the OX40 agonist ivuxolimab. The source is an adult with an advanced solid tumor such as melanoma, head and neck, liver or kidney cancer.

Turning to this clone: This likely comes from a read error, as the CDR3 has no conserved phenylalanine or tryptophan at its end. No DNA is shown, since the ends of the CDR3 on it are uncertain; the CDR3 is the one TCRdb lists. This chain uses TRBV6-5 with TRBJ1-3; TRBD1 was called by the table and not checked on the DNA. Germline V lookup: CDR1 MNHEY, CDR2 SVGAGI. The CDR3 comprises 9 residues, both ends counted. The CDR3 spells CASSRDSQS.

This rearrangement joins TRBV5-8 to TRBJ1-5; D remains ambiguous. Germline V CDR1 and CDR2: SGHTS, YDEGEE. CDR3 length: 13 amino acids. Trimming cost V 4 bases and J 7 bases, with 12 bases left between them. The CDR3 DNA sequence: TGTGCCAGCAGCCTTGAGGTAGAACAGCCCCAGCATTTT. It yields the protein CASSLEVEQPQHF.

J is TRBJ1-2 and V is TRBV28; 8 bases map to TRBD1. The CDR3 has 13 residues. The junction had 4 bases not matched to a gene; V was cut back by 6 bases and J by 4 bases. From germline, CDR1 is MDHEN and CDR2 SYDVKM. For the CDR3, the DNA is TGTGCCAGCAGGACCGGGACAGGCTATGGCTACACCTTC. This codes for CASRTGTGYGYTF.